These T cell receptor beta chains were read from a single sample in a study of identifying expanded T cells in peripheral blood. Sequencing was performed with immunoSEQ multiplex PCR; in TCRdb, only in-frame clones are kept and a portion is missing. There are tens of thousands of clones in the sample; around 84% occur only once, and just under 4.5% lies in the top ten. The sample consisted of blood. These receptors were taken from a person aged 18-70 years in good health. CDR3s include the opening cysteine and the closing phenylalanine or tryptophan. D genes are given only for firm matches. The size field is filled for only some rows; it gives once, few, many or a size class.

>-|TRBJ2-1|-|TRBV29-1
TGCAGCGTTGCGAGGATGGTGGGTGAGCAGTTCTTC
CSVARMVGEQFF
>TRBD1|TRBJ1-3|-|TRBV9
TGTGCCAGCAGAGAGGGACAGAACCTACCTGGAAACACCATATATTTT
CASREGQNLPGNTIYF
>-|TRBJ2-7|-|TRBV5-6
TGTGCCAGCAGCCTAGGACATCCCTACGAGCAGTACTTC
CASSLGHPYEQYF
>TRBD2|TRBJ2-1|-|TRBV6-5
TGTGCCAGCAGTGACTCACTAGCGGGGGGCAATGAGCAGTTCTTC
CASSDSLAGGNEQFF
>-|TRBJ1-2|-|TRBV27
TGTGCCAGCAGCCGAACAGGGCTAGACTATGGCTACACCTTC
CASSRTGLDYGYTF
>-|TRBJ2-4|-|TRBV6-1
TGTGCCAGCAGTGAAACACAGGATAACCAGTACTTC
CASSETQDNQYF
>-|TRBJ1-2|-|TRBV30
TGTGCCTGGAGTAAGGGGAGTTATGGCTACACCTTC
CAWSKGSYGYTF
>TRBD1|TRBJ2-1|-|TRBV11-2
TGTGCCAGCAGCCCGGGGACAGGGGGAGACTACAATGAGCAGTTCTTC
CASSPGTGGDYNEQFF
>TRBD2|TRBJ2-7|-|TRBV11-2
TGTGCCAGCAGCTCCCTTCAGCGGGGGGACTACGAGCAGTACTTC
CASSSLQRGDYEQYF
>-|TRBJ2-7|-|TRBV11-2
TGTGCCAGCAGAGCTATTAAAGGCGAGCGGAGATACGAGCAGTACTTC
CASRAIKGERRYEQYF
>-|TRBJ1-2|-|TRBV5-1
TGCGCCAGCAGCCGACGACAGGACGGTATGGGCTACACCTTC
CASSRRQDGMGYTF
>TRBD2|TRBJ2-2|-|TRBV7-8
TGTGCCAGCTCCGGGACCGGGGGACTAGCGAGCACCGGGGAGCTGTTTTTT
CASSGTGGLASTGELFF
>-|TRBJ2-3|-|TRBV5-4
TGTGCCAGCAGCTTGTCGGCCCGAACCACAGATACGCAGTATTTT
CASSLSARTTDTQYF
>-|TRBJ1-1|once|TRBV11-3
TGTGCCAGCAGCTTAGCCTATAAGGACGGGGGGTACACTGAAGCTTTCTTT
CASSLAYKDGGYTEAFF
>-|TRBJ2-1|-|TRBV5-1
TGCGCCAGCAGCTTGCCAGGATCTGGTCCCAATGAGCAGTTCTTC
CASSLPGSGPNEQFF
>TRBD1|TRBJ1-2|-|TRBV9
TGTGCCAGCAGCGTAGGTTCAGGGGGCTTCTATGGCTACACCTTC
CASSVGSGGFYGYTF
>-|TRBJ1-1|-|TRBV5-8
TGTGCCAGCAGCTCCTACCATTGGGGCCCCCCTTGGAAAGCTTTCTTT
CASSSYHWGPPWKAFF